This entry concerns a single T cell receptor (beta chain). What it recognizes is unknown. From fresh peripheral blood, around 10 ml in volume, the PBMCs were obtained. CDR1 is LNHDA and CDR2 is SQIVND in the germline V gene (reference sequence). The ends were cut back, 3 bases at V and 6 bases at J, with 8 bases in the middle. There are 13 residues in the CDR3. The entry originates in a study of Graves' ophthalmopathy and Graves' hyperthyroidism. The study amplified TCR beta CDR3 regions using RNA transcripts. After a first-round RT-PCR with HTBI primers, a second-round multiplex PCR was run. A single record per CDR3 protein comes from TCRdb applying MiXCR to the multiplex PCR reads. Of over 650,000 distinct CDR3 sequences listed, over 40% are singletons. Study findings and constraints: Detection in blood was also observed for most expanded thyroid clonotypes above 0.001 frequency. Using 13 signatures, a model distinguished ophthalmopathy from stable hyperthyroidism, reaching around 90% sensitivity and 81.08% specificity.

The chain employs TRBV19 and TRBJ1-4; D might be TRBD1 (5 bases). Sequenced material: peripheral blood. This receptor was obtained from an adult man with Graves' ophthalmopathy. CDR3 sequence reads: CASSMRGYEKLFF. The CDR3 DNA sequence: TGTGCCAGTAGTATGCGGGGGTATGAAAAACTGTTTTTT.